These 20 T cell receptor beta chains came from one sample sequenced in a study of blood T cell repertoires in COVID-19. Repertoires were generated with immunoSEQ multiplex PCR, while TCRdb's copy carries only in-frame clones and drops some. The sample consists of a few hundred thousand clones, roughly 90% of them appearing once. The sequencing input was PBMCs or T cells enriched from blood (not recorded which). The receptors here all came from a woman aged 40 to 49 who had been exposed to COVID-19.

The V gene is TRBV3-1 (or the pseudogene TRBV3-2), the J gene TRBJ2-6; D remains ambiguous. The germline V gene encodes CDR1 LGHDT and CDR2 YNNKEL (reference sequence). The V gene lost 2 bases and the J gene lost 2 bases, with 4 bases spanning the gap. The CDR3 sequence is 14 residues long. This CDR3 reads CASSQPTGANVLTF. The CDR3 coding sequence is TGTGCCAGCAGCCAACCCACTGGGGCCAACGTCCTGACTTTC.

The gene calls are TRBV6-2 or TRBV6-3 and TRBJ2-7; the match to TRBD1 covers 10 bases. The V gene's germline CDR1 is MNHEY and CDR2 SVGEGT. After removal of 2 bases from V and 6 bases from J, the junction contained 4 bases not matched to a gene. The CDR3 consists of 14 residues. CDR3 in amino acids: CASSYPRTGGEQYF. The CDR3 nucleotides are TGTGCCAGCAGTTACCCCCGGACAGGGGGCGAGCAGTACTTC.

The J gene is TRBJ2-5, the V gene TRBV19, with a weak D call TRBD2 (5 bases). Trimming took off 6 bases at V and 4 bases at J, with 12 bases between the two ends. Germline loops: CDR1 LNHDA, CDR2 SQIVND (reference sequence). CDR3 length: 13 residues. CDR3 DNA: TGTGCCAGTAGGCCCACTAGGACAGAGACCCAGTACTTC. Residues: CASRPTRTETQYF.

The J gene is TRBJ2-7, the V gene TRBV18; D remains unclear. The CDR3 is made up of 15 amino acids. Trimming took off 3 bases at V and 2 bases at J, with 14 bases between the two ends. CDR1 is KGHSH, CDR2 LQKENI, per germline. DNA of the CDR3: TGTGCCAGCTCACCCGCAATGGGCAGTACCTACGAGCAGTACTTC. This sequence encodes CASSPAMGSTYEQYF.

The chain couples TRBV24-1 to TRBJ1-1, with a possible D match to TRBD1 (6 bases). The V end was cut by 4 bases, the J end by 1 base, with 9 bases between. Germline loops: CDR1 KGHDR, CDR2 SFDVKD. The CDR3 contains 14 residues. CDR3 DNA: TGTGCCACCAGTGAGGGGGGGCCGAACACTGAAGCTTTCTTT. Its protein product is CATSEGGPNTEAFF.

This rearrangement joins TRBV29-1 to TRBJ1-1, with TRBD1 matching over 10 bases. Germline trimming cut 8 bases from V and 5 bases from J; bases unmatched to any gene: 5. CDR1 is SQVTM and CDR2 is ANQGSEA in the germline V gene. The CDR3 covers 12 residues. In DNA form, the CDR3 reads TGCAGCTTTTGGACAGGGGGGACTGAAGCTTTCTTT. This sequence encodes CSFWTGGTEAFF.

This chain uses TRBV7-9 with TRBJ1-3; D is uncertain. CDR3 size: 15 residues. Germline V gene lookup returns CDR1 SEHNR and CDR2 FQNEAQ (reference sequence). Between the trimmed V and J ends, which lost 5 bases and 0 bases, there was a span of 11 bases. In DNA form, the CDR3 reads TGTGCCAGCAGCCCTAGCCTCGGCTCTGGAAACACCATATATTTT. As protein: CASSPSLGSGNTIYF.

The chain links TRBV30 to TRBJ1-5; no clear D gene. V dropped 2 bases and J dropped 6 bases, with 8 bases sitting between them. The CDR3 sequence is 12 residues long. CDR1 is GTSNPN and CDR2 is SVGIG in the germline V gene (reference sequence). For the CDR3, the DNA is TGTGCCTGGAGTCGGAGTGGTCAGCCCCAGCATTTT. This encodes CAWSRSGQPQHF. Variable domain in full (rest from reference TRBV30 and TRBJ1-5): SQTIHQWPATLVQPVGSPLSLECTVEGTSNPNLYWYRQAAGRGLQLLFYSVGIGQISSEVPQNLSASRPQDRQFILSSKKLLLSDSGFYLCAWSRSGQPQHFGDGTRLSIL.

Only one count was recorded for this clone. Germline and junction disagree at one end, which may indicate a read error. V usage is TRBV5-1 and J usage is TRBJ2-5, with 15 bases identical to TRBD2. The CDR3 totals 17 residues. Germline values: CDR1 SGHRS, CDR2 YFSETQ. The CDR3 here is CASTLGGLAGGPETQYF. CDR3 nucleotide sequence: TGCGCCAGCACCTTGGGCGGACTAGCGGGGGGGCCAGAGACCCAGTACTTC.

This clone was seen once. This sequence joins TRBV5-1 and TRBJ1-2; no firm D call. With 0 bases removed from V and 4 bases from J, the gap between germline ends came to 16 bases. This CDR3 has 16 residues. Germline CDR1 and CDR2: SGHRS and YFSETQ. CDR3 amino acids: CASSLGSGSSSYGYTF. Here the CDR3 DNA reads TGCGCCAGCAGCTTGGGATCGGGTTCAAGTAGCTATGGCTACACCTTC.

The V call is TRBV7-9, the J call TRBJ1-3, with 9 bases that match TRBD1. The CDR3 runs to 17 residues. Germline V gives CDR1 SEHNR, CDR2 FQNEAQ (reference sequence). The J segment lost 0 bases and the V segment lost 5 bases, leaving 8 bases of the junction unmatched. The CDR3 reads CASSQDRGLSSGNTIYF. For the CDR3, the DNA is TGTGCCAGCAGCCAGGACAGGGGACTTAGCTCTGGAAACACCATATATTTT.

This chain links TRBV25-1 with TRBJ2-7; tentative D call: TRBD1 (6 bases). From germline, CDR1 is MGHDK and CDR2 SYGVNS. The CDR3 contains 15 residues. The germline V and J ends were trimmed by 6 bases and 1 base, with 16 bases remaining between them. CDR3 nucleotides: TGTGCCAGCAGCGCTCCGACAGGACTTTCCTACGAGCAGTACTTC. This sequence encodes CASSAPTGLSYEQYF.

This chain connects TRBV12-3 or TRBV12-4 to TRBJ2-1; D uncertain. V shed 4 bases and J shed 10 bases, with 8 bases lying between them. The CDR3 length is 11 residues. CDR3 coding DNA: TGTGCCAGCAGTTCCCCGCGGGAGCAGTTCTTC. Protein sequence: CASSSPREQFF.

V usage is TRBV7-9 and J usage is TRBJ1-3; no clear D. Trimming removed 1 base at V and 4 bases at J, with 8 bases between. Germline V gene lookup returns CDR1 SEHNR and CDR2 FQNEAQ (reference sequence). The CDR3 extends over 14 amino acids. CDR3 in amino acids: CASSLERLGNTIYF. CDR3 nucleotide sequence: TGTGCCAGCAGCTTAGAACGGTTAGGAAACACCATATATTTT.

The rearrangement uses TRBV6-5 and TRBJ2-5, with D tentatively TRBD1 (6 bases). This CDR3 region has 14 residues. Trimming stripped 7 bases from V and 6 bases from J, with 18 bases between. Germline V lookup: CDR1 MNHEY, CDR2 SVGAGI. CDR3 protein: CASTPPTGFKTQYF. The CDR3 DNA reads TGTGCCAGCACCCCCCCCACAGGGTTTAAGACCCAGTACTTC.

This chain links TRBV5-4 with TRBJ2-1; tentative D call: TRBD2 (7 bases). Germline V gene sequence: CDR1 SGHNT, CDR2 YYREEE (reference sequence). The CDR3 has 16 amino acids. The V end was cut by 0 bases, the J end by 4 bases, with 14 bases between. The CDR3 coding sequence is TGTGCCAGCAGCTTGGATGGGGGGGCTTCTTACAATGAGCAGTTCTTC. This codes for CASSLDGGASYNEQFF.

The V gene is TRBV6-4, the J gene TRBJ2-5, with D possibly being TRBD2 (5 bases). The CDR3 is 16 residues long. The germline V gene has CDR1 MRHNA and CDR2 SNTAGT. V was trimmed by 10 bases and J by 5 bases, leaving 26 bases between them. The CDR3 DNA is TGTGCCACCCGTCCGTCTTGCCCGCTTATAGCGGAGACCCAGTACTTC. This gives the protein CATRPSCPLIAETQYF.

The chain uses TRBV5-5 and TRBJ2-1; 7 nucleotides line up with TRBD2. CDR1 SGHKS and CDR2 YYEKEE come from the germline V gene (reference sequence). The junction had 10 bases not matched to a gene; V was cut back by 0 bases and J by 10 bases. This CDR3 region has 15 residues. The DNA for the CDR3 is TGTGCCAGCAGCTTGGCCGGCGACGGGAGGTACGAGCAGTTCTTC. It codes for CASSLAGDGRYEQFF.

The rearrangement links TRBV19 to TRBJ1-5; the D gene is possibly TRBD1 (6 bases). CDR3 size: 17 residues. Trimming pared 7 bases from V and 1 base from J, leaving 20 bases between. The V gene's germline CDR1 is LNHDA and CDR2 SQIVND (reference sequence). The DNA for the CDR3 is TGTGCCAGTAAATCCCGGGGGGGCCAAGGGAGCAATCAGCCCCAGCATTTT. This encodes CASKSRGGQGSNQPQHF.

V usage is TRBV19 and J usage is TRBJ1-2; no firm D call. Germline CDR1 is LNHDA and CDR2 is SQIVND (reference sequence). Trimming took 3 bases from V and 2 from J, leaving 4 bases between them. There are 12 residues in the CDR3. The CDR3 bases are TGTGCCAGTAGTATCTCGAACTATGGCTACACCTTC. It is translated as CASSISNYGYTF. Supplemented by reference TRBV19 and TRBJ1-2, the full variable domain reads DGGITQSPKYLFRKEGQNVTLSCEQNLNHDAMYWYRQDPGQGLRLIYYSQIVNDFQKGDIAEGYSVSREKKESFPLTVTSAQKNPTAFYLCASSISNYGYTFGSGTRLTVV.